The clone carrying this T cell receptor (beta chain) was detected only once. The data were obtained in a study of T cells in Graves' hyperthyroidism and ophthalmopathy. Across the study: Sampling of peripheral blood happened at initial diagnosis, prior to any treatment.

The PBMCs had their origin in 10 ml of fresh peripheral blood. CDR1 is MDHEN, CDR2 SYDVKM, per germline. Deletions cut 6 bases from V and 0 bases from J, with 15 bases between. The CDR3 runs 15 residues. Template material for amplifying TCR beta CDR3 regions consisted of RNA transcripts. The HTBI primer set drove a first-round RT-PCR of the TCR CDR3. TCRdb re-called the multiplex PCR reads with MiXCR, one entry per CDR3 protein. The repertoire holds about 250,000 distinct CDR3 sequences, with about 24% as singletons. Input material: blood. The rearrangement joins TRBV28 to TRBJ2-7; D ambiguous. The receptor was derived from a woman in her thirties or forties with Graves' ophthalmopathy. The CDR3 here is CASRPPLTTSYEQYF. The CDR3 coding sequence is TGTGCCAGCAGACCTCCCCTAACTACCTCCTACGAGCAGTACTTC. Full variable domain (remainder filled in from reference TRBV28 and TRBJ2-7): DVKVTQSSRYLVKRTGEKVFLECVQDMDHENMFWYRQDPGLGLRLIYFSYDVKMKEKGDIPEGYSVSREKKERFSLILESASTNQTSMYLCASRPPLTTSYEQYFGPGTRLTVT.